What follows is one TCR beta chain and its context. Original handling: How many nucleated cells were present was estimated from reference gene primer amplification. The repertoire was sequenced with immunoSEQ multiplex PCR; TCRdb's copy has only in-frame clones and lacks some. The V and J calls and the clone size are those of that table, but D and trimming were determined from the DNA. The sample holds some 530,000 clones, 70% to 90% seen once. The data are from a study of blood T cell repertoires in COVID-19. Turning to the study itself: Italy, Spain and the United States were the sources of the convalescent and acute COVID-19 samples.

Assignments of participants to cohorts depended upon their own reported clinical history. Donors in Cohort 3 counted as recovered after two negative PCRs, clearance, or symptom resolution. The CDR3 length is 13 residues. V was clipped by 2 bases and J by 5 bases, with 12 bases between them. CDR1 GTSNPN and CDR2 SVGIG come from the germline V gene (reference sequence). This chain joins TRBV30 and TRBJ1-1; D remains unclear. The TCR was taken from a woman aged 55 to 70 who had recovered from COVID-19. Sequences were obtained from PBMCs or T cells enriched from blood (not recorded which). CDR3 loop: CAWSPRRKTEAFF. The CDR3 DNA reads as TGTGCCTGGAGTCCACGGAGGAAGACTGAAGCTTTCTTT.